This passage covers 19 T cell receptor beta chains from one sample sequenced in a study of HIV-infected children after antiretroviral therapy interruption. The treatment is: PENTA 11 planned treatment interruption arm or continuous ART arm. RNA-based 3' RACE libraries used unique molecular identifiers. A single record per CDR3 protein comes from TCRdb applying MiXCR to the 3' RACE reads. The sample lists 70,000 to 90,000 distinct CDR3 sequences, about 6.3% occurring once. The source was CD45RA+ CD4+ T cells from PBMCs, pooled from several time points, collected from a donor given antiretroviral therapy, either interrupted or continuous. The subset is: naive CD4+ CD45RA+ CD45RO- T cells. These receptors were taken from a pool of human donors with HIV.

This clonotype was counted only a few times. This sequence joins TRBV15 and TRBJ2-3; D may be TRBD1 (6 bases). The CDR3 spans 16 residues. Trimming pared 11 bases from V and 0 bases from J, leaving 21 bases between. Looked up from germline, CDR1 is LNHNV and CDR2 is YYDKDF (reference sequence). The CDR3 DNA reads TGTGCCTCCGGCAGGGGCGACCGATCTAGCACAGATACGCAGTATTTT. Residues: CASGRGDRSSTDTQYF.

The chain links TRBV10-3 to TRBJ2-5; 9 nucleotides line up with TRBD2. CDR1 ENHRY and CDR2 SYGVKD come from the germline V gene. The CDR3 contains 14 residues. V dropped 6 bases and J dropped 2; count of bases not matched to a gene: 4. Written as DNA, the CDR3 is TGTGCCATCAGAGGAGCGGGAGGACAAGAGACCCAGTACTTC. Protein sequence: CAIRGAGGQETQYF.

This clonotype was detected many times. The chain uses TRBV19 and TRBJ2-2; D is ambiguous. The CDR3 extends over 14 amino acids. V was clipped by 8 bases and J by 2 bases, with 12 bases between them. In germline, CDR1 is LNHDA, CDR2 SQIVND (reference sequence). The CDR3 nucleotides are TGTGCCAGTTTGACACAAACTAACACCGGGGAGCTGTTTTTT. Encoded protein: CASLTQTNTGELFF.

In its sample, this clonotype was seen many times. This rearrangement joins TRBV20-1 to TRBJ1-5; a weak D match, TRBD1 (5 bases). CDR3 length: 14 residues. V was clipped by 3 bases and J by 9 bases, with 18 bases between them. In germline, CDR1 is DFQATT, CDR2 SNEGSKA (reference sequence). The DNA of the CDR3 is TGCAGTGCTAGTTCGACAGTGCCAAAAGGGCCCCAGCATTTT. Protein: CSASSTVPKGPQHF.

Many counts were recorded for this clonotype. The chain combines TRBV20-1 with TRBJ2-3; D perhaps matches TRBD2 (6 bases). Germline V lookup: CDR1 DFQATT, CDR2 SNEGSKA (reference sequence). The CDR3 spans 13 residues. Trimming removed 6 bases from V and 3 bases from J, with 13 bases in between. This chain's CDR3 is CSASQLATDTQYF. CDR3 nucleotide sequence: TGCAGTGCCAGTCAGCTAGCGACAGATACGCAGTATTTT.

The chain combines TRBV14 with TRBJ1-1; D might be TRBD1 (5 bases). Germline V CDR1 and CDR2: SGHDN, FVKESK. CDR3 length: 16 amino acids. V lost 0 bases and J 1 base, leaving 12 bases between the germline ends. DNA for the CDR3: TGTGCCAGCAGCCAAGAACTGCCCGGGGCGAACACTGAAGCTTTCTTT. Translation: CASSQELPGANTEAFF.

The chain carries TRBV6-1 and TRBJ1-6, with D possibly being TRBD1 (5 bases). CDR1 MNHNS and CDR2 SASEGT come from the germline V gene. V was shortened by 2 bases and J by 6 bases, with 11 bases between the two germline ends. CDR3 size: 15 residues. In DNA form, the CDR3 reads TGTGCCAGCAGTGAACGGGGACCGATTAATTCACCCCTCCACTTT. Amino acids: CASSERGPINSPLHF.

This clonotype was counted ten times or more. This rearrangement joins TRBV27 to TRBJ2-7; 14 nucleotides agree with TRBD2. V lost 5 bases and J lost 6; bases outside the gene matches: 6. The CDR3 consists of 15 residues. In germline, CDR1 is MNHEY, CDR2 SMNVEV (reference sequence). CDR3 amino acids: CASSNRLAGGGEQYF. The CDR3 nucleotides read TGTGCCAGCAGTAACCGACTAGCGGGAGGGGGCGAGCAGTACTTC.

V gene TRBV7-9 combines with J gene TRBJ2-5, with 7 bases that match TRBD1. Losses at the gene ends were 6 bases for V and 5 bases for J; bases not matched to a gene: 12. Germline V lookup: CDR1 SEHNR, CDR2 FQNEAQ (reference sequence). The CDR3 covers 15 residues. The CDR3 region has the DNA TGTGCCAGCAGACAGGGGTTAGGGGTGATGGAGACCCAGTACTTC. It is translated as CASRQGLGVMETQYF.

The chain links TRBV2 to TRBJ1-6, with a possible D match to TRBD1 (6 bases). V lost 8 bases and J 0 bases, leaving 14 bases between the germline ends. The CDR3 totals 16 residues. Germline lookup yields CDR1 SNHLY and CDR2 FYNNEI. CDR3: CASSDRPSSYNSPLHF. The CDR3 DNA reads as TGTGCCAGCTCCGACAGGCCGAGCTCCTATAATTCACCCCTCCACTTT.

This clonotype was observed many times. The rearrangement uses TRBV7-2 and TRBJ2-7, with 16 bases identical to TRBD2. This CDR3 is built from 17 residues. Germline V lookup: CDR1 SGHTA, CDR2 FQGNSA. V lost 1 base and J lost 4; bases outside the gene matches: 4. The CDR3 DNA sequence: TGTGCCAGCAGCTTAGGGGGGACTAGCGGGAGGGGATACGAGCAGTACTTC. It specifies CASSLGGTSGRGYEQYF.

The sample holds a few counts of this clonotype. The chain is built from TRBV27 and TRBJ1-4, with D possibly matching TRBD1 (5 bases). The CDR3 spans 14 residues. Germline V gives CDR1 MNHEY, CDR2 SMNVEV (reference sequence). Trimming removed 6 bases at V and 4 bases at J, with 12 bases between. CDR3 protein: CASRVDRFNEKLFF. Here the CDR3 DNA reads TGTGCCAGCAGGGTAGACAGATTTAATGAAAAACTGTTTTTT.

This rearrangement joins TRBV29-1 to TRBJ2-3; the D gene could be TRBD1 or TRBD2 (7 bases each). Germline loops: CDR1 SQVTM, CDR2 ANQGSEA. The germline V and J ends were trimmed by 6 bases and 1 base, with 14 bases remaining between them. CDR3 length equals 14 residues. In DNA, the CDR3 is TGCAGCGTCGCTCAGGGGGGGGGCACAGATACGCAGTATTTT. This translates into CSVAQGGGTDTQYF.

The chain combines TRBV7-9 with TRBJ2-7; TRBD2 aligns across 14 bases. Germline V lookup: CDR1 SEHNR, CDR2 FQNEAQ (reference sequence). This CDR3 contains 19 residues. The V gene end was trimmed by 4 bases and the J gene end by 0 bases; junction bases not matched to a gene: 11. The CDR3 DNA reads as TGTGCCAGCAGCTCCCTCCGGACTAGCGGGGGGCCCTTCTCCTACGAGCAGTACTTC. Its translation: CASSSLRTSGGPFSYEQYF.

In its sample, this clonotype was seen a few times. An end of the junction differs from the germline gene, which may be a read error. For the CDR3, the DNA is TGCGCCAGCAGCTCATCCCGGGACGGTCCGTTATCCGGTGAGCAGTTCTTC. Its protein product is CASSSSRDGPLSGEQFF. The genes are TRBV5-6 and TRBJ2-1; D might be TRBD1 or TRBD2, each matching 5 bases. Per the germline V gene, CDR1 is SGHDT and CDR2 is YYEEEE. The CDR3 extends over 17 amino acids.

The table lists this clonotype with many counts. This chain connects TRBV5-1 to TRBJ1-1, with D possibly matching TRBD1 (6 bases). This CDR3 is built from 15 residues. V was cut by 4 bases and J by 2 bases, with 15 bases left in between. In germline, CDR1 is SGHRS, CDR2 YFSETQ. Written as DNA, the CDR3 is TGCGCCAGCAGCATGGGACAAAGCTTCAACACTGAAGCTTTCTTT. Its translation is CASSMGQSFNTEAFF.

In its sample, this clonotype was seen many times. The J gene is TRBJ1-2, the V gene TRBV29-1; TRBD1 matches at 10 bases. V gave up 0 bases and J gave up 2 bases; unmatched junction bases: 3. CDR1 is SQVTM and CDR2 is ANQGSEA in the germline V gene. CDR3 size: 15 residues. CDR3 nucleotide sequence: TGCAGCGTTGAAGACCCGGACAGGGGGAACTATGGCTACACCTTC. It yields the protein CSVEDPDRGNYGYTF.

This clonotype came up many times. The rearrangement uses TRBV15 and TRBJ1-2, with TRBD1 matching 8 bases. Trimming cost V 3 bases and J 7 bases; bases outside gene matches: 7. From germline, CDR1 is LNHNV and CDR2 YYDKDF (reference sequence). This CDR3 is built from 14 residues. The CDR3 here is CATSSWTGMPGYTF. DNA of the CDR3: TGTGCCACCAGCAGCTGGACAGGGATGCCTGGCTACACCTTC.

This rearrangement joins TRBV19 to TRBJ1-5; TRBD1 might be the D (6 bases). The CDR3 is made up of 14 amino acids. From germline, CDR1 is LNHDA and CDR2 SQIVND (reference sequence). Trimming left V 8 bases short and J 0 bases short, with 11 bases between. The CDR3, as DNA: TGTGCCAGTCATCAGGGGAATAGCAATCAGCCCCAGCATTTT. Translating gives CASHQGNSNQPQHF.